A selection of T cell receptor beta chains follows, all from one sample in a study of PD-1 blockade in classical Hodgkin lymphoma. Libraries were prepared by immunoSEQ multiplex PCR; TCRdb keeps only in-frame clonotypes and omits some of them. Here the sample spans some 45,000 clones, roughly 90% being singletons. Sequencing used peripheral blood mononuclear cells (PBMCs), obtained at baseline. The source of these receptors is a human donor with classical Hodgkin lymphoma. Both conserved end residues are part of each CDR3.

v_call	j_call	cdr3_aa
TRBV5-1	TRBJ1-4	CASRTARGPDGTNEKLFF
TRBV27	TRBJ2-7	CASRTSGSINEQYF
TRBV27	TRBJ1-2	CASSLMAGHYGYTF
TRBV6-5	TRBJ2-1	CASSPTLASNEQFF
TRBV7-8	TRBJ2-7	CASSLGLAGGPGPYEQYF
TRBV28	TRBJ2-1	CASSLVRGPSYNEQFF
TRBV7-8	TRBJ2-1	CASSLSGTSGVYRYNEQFF
TRBV7-9	TRBJ2-7	CASSLQGPPYEQYF
TRBV27	TRBJ2-7	CASSASSLGIRREQYF
TRBV19	TRBJ2-7	CASSMRLGYTGRRNEQYF
TRBV6-1	TRBJ2-7	CASSATTGLSYEQYF
TRBV27	TRBJ2-5	CASSPLAGAETQYF
TRBV5-1	TRBJ1-2	CASSLRTQAPDGYTF
TRBV4-2	TRBJ2-2	CASSPLAGDTGELFF
TRBV7-9	TRBJ2-7	CASSPYPNDRDEQYF
TRBV27	TRBJ1-2	CASSFGGWDYGYTF
TRBV11-2	TRBJ2-5	CASSLERGRETQYF
TRBV29-1	TRBJ1-2	CSVGDRGSYGYTF
TRBV5-1	TRBJ2-7	CASSTRDPSYEQYF
TRBV7-9	TRBJ2-2	CASSLGGQNTGELFF
TRBV4-1	TRBJ1-1	CASSQDRTGRINTEAFF
TRBV6-5	TRBJ1-2	CASSPWTGQELGYTF
TRBV6-1	TRBJ2-1	CASSGGRGSGSYNEQFF
TRBV6-5	TRBJ1-1	CASSHVGNTEAFF
TRBV7-3	TRBJ2-7	CASSLSPASSYEQYF
TRBV19	TRBJ1-2	CASSPSPGVGYTF
TRBV4-3	TRBJ2-7	CASSQALAGGWYEQYF
TRBV7-9	TRBJ1-2	CASSSSDRAYPGYTF
TRBV6-1	TRBJ1-2	CASRERSPNYGYTF
TRBV4-3	TRBJ2-7	CASSHRYSGGRITYEQYF
TRBV11-2	TRBJ2-7	CASSYPGRSYEQYF
TRBV6-6	TRBJ1-4	CASSFGQTNEKLFF
TRBV7-9	TRBJ1-1	CASSLEGHVTEAFF
TRBV2	TRBJ2-7	CASSEIYEQYF
TRBV7-7	TRBJ2-5	CASSSTGYQETQYF
TRBV28	TRBJ2-7	CASSPDSFGQYF
TRBV5-1	TRBJ2-2	CASSLEGLQASLNTGELFF
TRBV13	TRBJ2-1	CASSPRGGFSNEQFF
TRBV19	TRBJ2-5	CASSRADSRQETQYF
TRBV7-6	TRBJ2-2	CASSPRIAGELFF
TRBV18	TRBJ1-1	CASSRDRGRGTEAFF
TRBV12-5	TRBJ2-7	CASSVGGNYEQYF
TRBV5-4	TRBJ1-1	CASSTDRGRTEAFF
TRBV7-2	TRBJ2-7	CASSSGTAPYEQYF
TRBV7-6	TRBJ2-1	CASSFPGWREGRTFDEQFF
TRBV10-2	TRBJ2-7	CASSGGPYEQYF
TRBV6-5	TRBJ1-4	CASSPGRSEKLFF
TRBV28	TRBJ2-7	CASRARGGGSYEQYF
TRBV5-3	TRBJ1-5	CARSLTFGRGDQPQHF
TRBV7-2	TRBJ2-7	CASSDRQGWGSYEQYF
TRBV6-1	TRBJ1-4	CASSELRSRVTNEKLFF
TRBV7-2	TRBJ1-2	CASSLAPATNYGYTF
TRBV10-3	TRBJ1-6	CAIKGEMTNSPLHF
TRBV5-4	TRBJ2-3	CASSPRGRGSSDTQYF
TRBV6-1	TRBJ1-1	CASSELMNTEAFF
TRBV4-1	TRBJ2-1	CASQNSGAYNEQFF